This record looks at one T cell receptor (beta chain) sequence and its context. What it binds is unknown. These data come from a study of cytomegalovirus exposure and HLA in healthy donors. Overall study results and limits: TCR beta sequences reportedly predicted most subjects' HLA-A and HLA-B alleles accurately. Reports described diagnosis of cytomegalovirus status by the classifier as highly specific and sensitive. TCR beta V segments were, for the most part, productive about 87% or about 30% of the time in an earlier analysis.

Germline assignment: CDR1 MDHEN and CDR2 SYDVKM. V shed 2 bases and J 6 bases; nucleotides not matched to a gene: 4. The CDR3 has 15 residues. Primers included in the PCR were 60 Vbeta and 13 Jbeta primers. Profiling relied on immunoSEQ multiplex PCR, and the TCRdb table lists in-frame clones only, not all of them. In total, the table holds roughly 45,000 clones. The chain is built from TRBV28 and TRBJ2-2; 9 bases are a match to TRBD1. Source material: PBMCs. This TCR was recovered from a woman aged 25 to 39 in good health and CMV-seronegative. The DNA for the CDR3 is TGTGCCAGCAGTTTAGGGGACAGGGCTCCCGGGGAGCTGTTTTTT. Its translation is CASSLGDRAPGELFF.